Each of the 21 T cell receptor beta chains below was sequenced from the same sample in a study of cytomegalovirus exposure and HLA in healthy donors. The PCR made use of 60 Vbeta and 13 Jbeta primers. Profiling relied on immunoSEQ multiplex PCR, and the TCRdb table lists in-frame clones only, not all of them. The table shows roughly 100,000 clones, with approximately 64% occurring only once. Input material: PBMCs. These receptors originate from a human donor in good health.

This clone appeared a few times. The chain combines TRBV11-1 with TRBJ2-1, with TRBD2 identical over 8 bases. Germline assignment: CDR1 SGHAT and CDR2 FQDESV (reference sequence). J was trimmed by 4 bases and V by 2 bases; bases with no gene match: 7. The CDR3 is made up of 16 amino acids. The CDR3 sequence is CASSLTLAGGYNEQFF. CDR3 DNA: TGTGCCAGCAGCTTAACGCTAGCGGGCGGATACAATGAGCAGTTCTTC.

The chain recombines TRBV29-1 with TRBJ1-5, with D possibly TRBD1 on 6 matching bases. Germline values: CDR1 SQVTM, CDR2 ANQGSEA. Trimming left V 6 bases short and J 3 bases short, with 12 bases between. The length of the CDR3 is 13 residues. CDR3 DNA sequence: TGCAGCGTAGCGACAGGACCCAATCAGCCCCAGCATTTT. This gives the protein CSVATGPNQPQHF.

This chain links TRBV18 with TRBJ1-1; TRBD1 matches at 7 bases. The J segment lost 0 bases and the V segment lost 0 bases, leaving 4 bases of the junction unmatched. CDR1 and CDR2 from the germline V gene are KGHSH and LQKENI. CDR3 length: 16 residues. The chain's CDR3 is CASSPPRGEMNTEAFF. The CDR3 DNA is TGTGCCAGCTCACCACCCAGGGGGGAAATGAACACTGAAGCTTTCTTT.

This chain joins TRBV11-2 and TRBJ2-1, with 8 bases matching TRBD2. CDR3 length equals 16 residues. The germline V gene encodes CDR1 SGHAT and CDR2 FQNNGV. Germline trimming cut 1 base from V and 8 bases from J; bases unmatched to any gene: 10. For the CDR3, the DNA is TGTGCCAGCAGCTTAGGCTTCCTAGCGGGCGGGGATGAGCAGTTCTTC. This translates into CASSLGFLAGGDEQFF.

This clone has only one observation. CDR3 amino acids: CASSHRLAGYYEQYF. The CDR3 nucleotides are TGCGCCAGCAGCCACAGACTAGCGGGTTACTACGAGCAGTACTTC. J is TRBJ2-7 and V is TRBV4-1; 10 positions agree with TRBD2. J lost 3 bases, V lost 3 bases, and 5 bases had no gene match. The CDR3 length is 15 residues. CDR1 and CDR2 (germline): MGHRA, YSYEKL.

The rearrangement links TRBV6-1 to TRBJ2-5, with D possibly being TRBD1 (5 bases). Looked up from germline, CDR1 is MNHNS and CDR2 is SASEGT. Trimming removed 11 bases at V and 4 bases at J, with 17 bases between. CDR3 size: 13 residues. CDR3 loop: CALARAHGETQYF. The CDR3 coding sequence is TGTGCCCTTGCCAGGGCGCATGGAGAGACCCAGTACTTC.

This sequence joins TRBV28 and TRBJ2-1; a weak D match, TRBD2 (5 bases). Trimming pared 3 bases from V and 6 bases from J, leaving 12 bases between. The CDR3 totals 14 residues. Germline CDR1 and CDR2: MDHEN and SYDVKM. CDR3 in DNA: TGTGCCAGCAGTTTGGACTCGAACGTCAATGAGCAGTTCTTC. Its translation is CASSLDSNVNEQFF.

The chain combines TRBV14 with TRBJ2-3, with 9 bases identical to TRBD1. Germline V gene sequence: CDR1 SGHDN, CDR2 FVKESK. V shed 1 base and J 0 bases; nucleotides not matched to a gene: 11. The CDR3 extends over 19 amino acids. CDR3 residues: CASSQAGTGRIVSTDTQYF. The CDR3 nucleotides read TGTGCCAGCAGCCAAGCCGGGACAGGGAGGATCGTCAGCACAGATACGCAGTATTTT.

This chain uses TRBV27 with TRBJ2-7; 7 bases agree with TRBD1. CDR3 length equals 14 residues. J lost 2 bases, V lost 3 bases, and 4 bases had no gene match. From germline, CDR1 is MNHEY and CDR2 SMNVEV (reference sequence). The CDR3 region has the DNA TGTGCCAGCAGTTTTGGACAGGAAACCTACGAGCAGTACTTC. It translates to CASSFGQETYEQYF.

The CDR3 sequence is CASSPAPGVLETQYF. CDR3 bases: TGTGCCAGCAGCCCCGCACCCGGGGTTTTGGAGACCCAGTACTTC. The chain carries TRBV14 and TRBJ2-5, with a weak D call TRBD2 (5 bases). Per the germline V gene, CDR1 is SGHDN and CDR2 is FVKESK. This CDR3 has 15 amino acids. V was clipped by 4 bases and J by 5 bases, with 17 bases between them.

This chain links TRBV28 with TRBJ1-1; perhaps TRBD1 as D (6 bases). CDR1 and CDR2 from the germline V gene are MDHEN and SYDVKM. V lost 3 bases, J lost 3 bases, and 20 bases lay in between. The CDR3 has 17 residues. DNA of the CDR3: TGTGCCAGCAGTTTTCAGTGGTTGAAGGGGGTTGACACTGAAGCTTTCTTT. Translating it yields CASSFQWLKGVDTEAFF.

This rearrangement joins TRBV2 to TRBJ2-5; 7 bases fit TRBD2. Per the germline V gene, CDR1 is SNHLY and CDR2 is FYNNEI. The CDR3 spans 13 residues. J lost 4 bases, V lost 6 bases, and 5 bases had no gene match. This CDR3 reads CASSQLARETQYF. The CDR3 DNA reads as TGTGCCAGCAGCCAACTAGCGAGAGAGACCCAGTACTTC. Full variable domain (rest looked up from reference TRBV2 and TRBJ2-5): EPEVTQTPSHQVTQMGQEVILRCVPISNHLYFYWYRQILGQKVEFLVSFYNNEISEKSEIFDDQFSVERPDGSNFTLKIRSTKLEDSAMYFCASSQLARETQYFGPGTRLLVL.

This chain connects TRBV7-6 to TRBJ2-7; perhaps TRBD2 as D (6 bases). V lost 1 base to trimming and J lost 4 bases, with 14 bases between them. The CDR3 runs 15 residues. Looked up from germline, CDR1 is SGHVS and CDR2 is FNYEAQ. For the CDR3, the DNA is TGTGCCAGCAGCTTAGGAGGCGGGGCGGCTTACGAGCAGTACTTC. Its translation: CASSLGGGAAYEQYF.

The rearrangement uses TRBV2 and TRBJ2-1, with 7 bases matching TRBD1. In germline, CDR1 is SNHLY, CDR2 FYNNEI. V lost 6 bases and J lost 9; bases outside the gene matches: 5. There are 12 residues in the CDR3. The CDR3 DNA follows: TGTGCCAGCAGCTTCGGACAGGTTGAGCAGTTCTTC. Translating it yields CASSFGQVEQFF.

The CDR3: CASSTGTSGTDTQYF. The CDR3, as DNA: TGTGCCAGCAGCACCGGGACTAGCGGAACAGATACGCAGTATTTT. The chain joins TRBV7-9 to TRBJ2-3; TRBD2 agrees at 11 bases. V lost 5 bases, J lost 3 bases, and 4 bases stayed unmatched. Germline CDR1 reads SEHNR; CDR2 reads FQNEAQ (reference sequence). This CDR3 comprises 15 residues.

The chain recombines TRBV19 with TRBJ1-4; D call uncertain. V gave up 2 bases and J gave up 5 bases, with 9 bases separating them. This CDR3 has 14 amino acids. Germline CDR1 is LNHDA and CDR2 is SQIVND (reference sequence). DNA of the CDR3: TGTGCCAGTAGTATACGCGGGCACAATGAAAAACTGTTTTTT. As protein: CASSIRGHNEKLFF.

This clone was observed a handful of times. V gene TRBV14 combines with J gene TRBJ1-2, with D possibly TRBD1 on 6 matching bases. Between the trimmed V and J ends, which lost 4 bases and 5 bases, there was a span of 17 bases. This CDR3 has 15 amino acids. Looked up from germline, CDR1 is SGHDN and CDR2 is FVKESK. The CDR3 nucleotides are TGTGCCAGCAGCCCAAATCTCAGGGGCGGGTATGGCTACACCTTC. Its protein product is CASSPNLRGGYGYTF.

CDR3 loop: CASSSGTGVGEQYF. CDR3 sequence (DNA): TGTGCCAGCAGCTCCGGGACAGGGGTTGGGGAGCAGTACTTC. V and J are TRBV28 and TRBJ2-7, with TRBD1 matching 10 bases. This CDR3 contains 14 residues. J gave up 7 bases and V 6 bases, and 9 bases lay outside the gene matches. The germline V gene has CDR1 MDHEN and CDR2 SYDVKM.

This chain uses TRBV29-1 with TRBJ2-2, with 11 bases aligning to TRBD1. Germline lookup yields CDR1 SQVTM and CDR2 ANQGSEA. V shed 7 bases and J 5 bases; nucleotides not matched to a gene: 9. The CDR3 is 15 residues long. CDR3 in DNA: TGCAGCGCCCGGACAGGGGGCGCGGGTACCGGGGAGCTGTTTTTT. Residues: CSARTGGAGTGELFF.

The gene calls are TRBV14 and TRBJ2-5, with no clear D. V gave up 2 bases and J gave up 4 bases, with 8 bases separating them. The CDR3 contains 13 residues. The V gene's germline CDR1 is SGHDN and CDR2 FVKESK. The CDR3 DNA reads as TGTGCCAGCAGCCAACGGCTAGGAGAGACCCAGTACTTC. Its protein is CASSQRLGETQYF.

The chain carries TRBV6-1 and TRBJ2-7; weak D call: TRBD2 (6 bases). V lost 1 base, J lost 6 bases, and 19 bases lay in between. Germline CDR1 is MNHNS and CDR2 is SASEGT. This CDR3 region has 16 residues. This chain's CDR3 is CASSEEPYKAGGEQYF. The DNA for the CDR3 is TGTGCCAGCAGTGAAGAGCCCTACAAGGCCGGGGGCGAGCAGTACTTC.